This TCR beta chain was recovered during a study of OX40 agonist ivuxolimab in advanced cancers. On this clone itself: Antigen specificity is unknown. Germline and junction disagree at one end, which may indicate a read error.

Study-level points and caveats: CD4+ and CD8+ T cells in blood underwent clonal expansion by week 6 at 0.1 to 3.0 mg/kg. Averaged across samples, CD8+ T cells carried more expanded clones than CD4+ did.

Here immunoSEQ multiplex PCR was the method, and the copy in TCRdb shows in-frame clones only, minus some. The table records about 150,000 clones, roughly 91% of them present only once. Germline CDR1 and CDR2: SGHKS and YYEKEE (reference sequence). CDR3 size: 14 residues. This specimen was CD4+ or CD8+ T cells sorted from blood, taken in a trial of the OX40 agonist ivuxolimab. The chain is built from TRBV5-5 and TRBJ1-1; D is unclear. This TCR came from an adult with an advanced solid tumor such as melanoma, head and neck, liver or kidney cancer. CDR3 residues: CASSLGTANTEAFF. CDR3 nucleotide sequence: TGTGCCAGCAGTTTGGGTACAGCGAACACTGAAGCTTTCTTT. Looking up the rest from reference TRBV5-5 and TRBJ1-1 gives the full variable domain: DAGVTQSPTHLIKTRGQQVTLRCSPISGHKSVSWYQQVLGQGPQFIFQYYEKEERGRGNFPDRFSARQFPNYSSELNVNALLLGDSALYLCASSLGTANTEAFFGQGTRLTVV.